The 15 T cell receptor beta chains given below trace back to one sample, sequenced in a study of cytomegalovirus exposure and HLA in healthy donors. The study ran its PCR with 60 Vbeta and 13 Jbeta primers. The protocol was immunoSEQ multiplex PCR, while the TCRdb copy is restricted to in-frame clones and leaves out a portion. In the table there are roughly 89,000 clones, 81% of which are singletons. Sample: PBMCs. The source is a woman aged 25 to 39 in good health and CMV-seronegative.

This clone appeared once. This chain uses TRBV6-5 with TRBJ2-7, with a weak D call TRBD2 (5 bases). This CDR3 has 14 residues. The V and J ends lost 10 bases and 3 bases respectively, with 19 bases between them. Germline V gene sequence: CDR1 MNHEY, CDR2 SVGAGI. In DNA, the CDR3 is TGTGCCACAACTAGTGCGGGTCGCTACTACGAGCAGTACTTC. It codes for CATTSAGRYYEQYF.

The rearrangement uses TRBV27 and TRBJ2-7; 7 bases are shared with TRBD1. V dropped 9 bases and J dropped 1; count of bases not matched to a gene: 15. CDR1 and CDR2 (germline): MNHEY, SMNVEV (reference sequence). The length of the CDR3 is 16 residues. CDR3: CARRPLADRVSYEQYF. CDR3 coding DNA: TGTGCCAGACGGCCACTTGCCGACAGGGTTTCCTACGAGCAGTACTTC.

This clone was seen only once. This chain connects TRBV28 to TRBJ2-5, with TRBD2 as a possible D gene (6 bases). The tail of the sequence fits TRBJ2-7 better, so the J call may be wrong. The CDR3 runs to 16 residues. The V gene's germline CDR1 is MDHEN and CDR2 SYDVKM. CDR3 sequence reads: CASSHADAGSSYEQYF. CDR3 in DNA: TGTGCCAGCAGCCACGCCGACGCCGGGAGCTCCTACGAGCAGTACTTC.

This clone has more than one count but fewer than ten. The J gene is TRBJ2-4, the V gene TRBV19; TRBD2 matches 14 bases. The germline V gene has CDR1 LNHDA and CDR2 SQIVND (reference sequence). After removal of 8 bases from V and 8 bases from J, the junction contained 5 bases not matched to a gene. The CDR3 length is 14 residues. The CDR3 loop reads CASQRTSGRYIQYF. CDR3 DNA sequence: TGTGCCAGTCAGAGGACTAGCGGGAGGTACATTCAGTACTTC.

The rearrangement joins TRBV19 to TRBJ2-1; 7 positions agree with TRBD1. The V segment lost 0 bases and the J segment 2 bases; nucleotides outside the gene matches: 10. This CDR3 is built from 18 residues. CDR1 is LNHDA and CDR2 is SQIVND in the germline V gene (reference sequence). CDR3: CASSIDIETGTTYNEQFF. CDR3 DNA: TGTGCCAGTAGTATAGATATCGAGACAGGGACCACCTACAATGAGCAGTTCTTC.

This clone was observed once. The chain recombines TRBV13 with TRBJ2-5; the match to TRBD2 covers 10 bases. The DNA matches TRBJ2-7 better at its end, which makes the J call doubtful. The CDR3 has 13 amino acids. Germline CDR1 and CDR2: PRHDT and FYEKMQ (reference sequence). The DNA of the CDR3 is TGTGCCAGCAGCTCTAGCGGGAGCTACGAGCAGTACTTC. This gives the protein CASSSSGSYEQYF.

The chain joins TRBV28 to TRBJ1-5; possibly TRBD1 for D (5 bases). The CDR3 covers 15 residues. Germline-derived CDR1 and CDR2 are MDHEN and SYDVKM. Trimming cost V 4 bases and J 1 base, with 11 bases left between them. The CDR3 sequence is CASSSGGLSNQPQHF. CDR3 DNA sequence: TGTGCCAGCAGTTCGGGGGGGTTAAGCAATCAGCCCCAGCATTTT.

This rearrangement joins TRBV6-6 to TRBJ2-6; D possibly corresponds to TRBD1 (6 bases). V lost 4 bases and J 2 bases, leaving 9 bases between the germline ends. Germline assignment: CDR1 MNHNY and CDR2 SVGAGI (reference sequence). CDR3 length: 15 residues. The DNA of the CDR3 is TGTGCCAGCAGTTCCCAGGGGCCTGGGGCCAACGTCCTGACTTTC. The encoded protein is CASSSQGPGANVLTF.

CDR3 sequence (DNA): TGTGCCAGTATCCAGATAGGGGTAACTGAAGCTTTCTTT. As protein: CASIQIGVTEAFF. The chain uses TRBV19 and TRBJ1-1, with a weak D call TRBD1 (5 bases). V was cut by 7 bases and J by 5 bases, with 14 bases left in between. Germline V CDR1 and CDR2: LNHDA, SQIVND (reference sequence). The CDR3 spans 13 residues. The full variable domain, rest sourced from reference TRBV19 and TRBJ1-1, is DGGITQSPKYLFRKEGQNVTLSCEQNLNHDAMYWYRQDPGQGLRLIYYSQIVNDFQKGDIAEGYSVSREKKESFPLTVTSAQKNPTAFYLCASIQIGVTEAFFGQGTRLTVV.

The gene calls are TRBV19 and TRBJ2-3; 9 positions match TRBD2. CDR3 length: 14 amino acids. Losses at the gene ends were 9 bases for V and 3 bases for J; bases not matched to a gene: 7. Germline CDR1 reads LNHDA; CDR2 reads SQIVND (reference sequence). The CDR3 is CASFSGSRTDTQYF. DNA for the CDR3: TGTGCCAGCTTTAGCGGGAGTAGGACAGATACGCAGTATTTT.

The gene calls are TRBV28 and TRBJ1-6; D remains unclear. Per the germline V gene, CDR1 is MDHEN and CDR2 is SYDVKM. This CDR3 has 16 amino acids. Trimming removed 2 bases from V and 10 bases from J, with 18 bases in between. Written as DNA, the CDR3 is TGTGCCAGCAGTTTAATTTTCGGGATAGGTCAATCACCCCTCCACTTT. Amino acids: CASSLIFGIGQSPLHF.

The chain carries TRBV14 and TRBJ2-5; no clear D. Trimming took off 4 bases at V and 5 bases at J, with 11 bases between the two ends. CDR1 SGHDN and CDR2 FVKESK come from the germline V gene. This CDR3 has 13 residues. For the CDR3, the DNA is TGTGCCAGCAGCCGGAGAATTGGGGAGACCCAGTACTTC. Amino acids: CASSRRIGETQYF.

A single count supports this clone. The CDR3, as DNA: TGTGCCAGCAGCGCCTCCATGACAGGGTTGAAGTACGAGCAGTACTTC. It codes for CASSASMTGLKYEQYF. The chain joins TRBV7-9 to TRBJ2-7; 7 nucleotides agree with TRBD1. V gave up 5 bases and J gave up 4 bases; unmatched junction bases: 14. The CDR3 runs to 16 residues. Germline CDR1 SEHNR, CDR2 FQNEAQ (reference sequence).

The chain links TRBV4-1 to TRBJ2-7, with TRBD1 matching 8 bases. The CDR3 has 14 residues. Germline-derived CDR1 and CDR2 are MGHRA and YSYEKL. The junction had 8 bases not matched to a gene; V was cut back by 5 bases and J by 5 bases. The CDR3 DNA sequence: TGCGCCAGCAGCTCTGGACAGGGAGTCAACGAGCAGTACTTC. Amino acid sequence: CASSSGQGVNEQYF.

The chain carries TRBV30 and TRBJ2-7; 7 bases map to TRBD1. Germline V lookup: CDR1 GTSNPN, CDR2 SVGIG (reference sequence). Trimming cost V 0 bases and J 2 bases; bases outside gene matches: 7. This CDR3 has 15 amino acids. The CDR3 here is CAWSVSWTGPYEQYF. In DNA form, the CDR3 reads TGTGCCTGGAGTGTATCATGGACAGGTCCCTACGAGCAGTACTTC. Combining the CDR3 with reference TRBV30 and TRBJ2-7 gives the whole variable domain SQTIHQWPATLVQPVGSPLSLECTVEGTSNPNLYWYRQAAGRGLQLLFYSVGIGQISSEVPQNLSASRPQDRQFILSSKKLLLSDSGFYLCAWSVSWTGPYEQYFGPGTRLTVT.